These T cell receptor beta chains were read from a single sample in a study of T cell repertoires in cytomegalovirus infection. TCRdb re-derived calls from the reads in MiXCR, one entry per CDR3 protein. Seen here are roughly 760,000 distinct CDR3 sequences, less than 40% observed once, and the top ten hold around 3%. The material sequenced was PBMCs. These receptors all stem from a human donor in good health (CMV status not recorded). Some clones in this sample may be carry-over from other donors' samples. Each CDR3 is given with its conserved first and last residue. The D gene is left open where the match is weak. Not all rows give a size; the values are once, few, many and, for expanded clones, a class.

abundance	v_gene	d_gene	j_gene	CDR3nt	CDR3aa
few	TRBV4-1	-	TRBJ2-7	TGCGCCAGCAGCCAAGACATGAACGAGCAGTACTTC	CASSQDMNEQYF
few	TRBV2	-	TRBJ2-1	TGTGCCAGCAGTGCCGTACAGTACAATGAGCAGTTCTTC	CASSAVQYNEQFF
-	TRBV28	-	TRBJ1-2	TGTGCCAGCAGTTCGATGACAGAACGGACTGGCTACACCTTC	CASSSMTERTGYTF
few	TRBV2	-	TRBJ1-2	TGTGCCAGCACGCGGGAGGGCTATGGCTACACCTTC	CASTREGYGYTF
few	TRBV28	TRBD2	TRBJ2-7	TGTGCCAGCAGTTTGATAGCGGGAGGCCCTTCCTACGAGCAGTACTTC	CASSLIAGGPSYEQYF
-	TRBV7-2	-	TRBJ2-7	TGTGCCAGCAGCTTAAGGAAAGTATCCTACGAGCAGTACTTC	CASSLRKVSYEQYF
few	TRBV5-1	-	TRBJ2-3	TGCGCCAGCAGCTTGCGGGGATTATACACAGATACGCAGTATTTT	CASSLRGLYTDTQYF
-	TRBV20-1	-	TRBJ1-5	TGCAGTGCTAGAGCTGGGGGGGGCAATCAGCCCCAGCATTTT	CSARAGGGNQPQHF
many	TRBV7-2	-	TRBJ1-5	TGTGCCAGCAGCTTCTTCGGAGGGCCCCAGCATTTT	CASSFFGGPQHF
-	TRBV28	-	TRBJ2-2	TGTGCCAGCAGTTTGGGGGGGACAGCTAACACCGGGGAGCTGTTTTTT	CASSLGGTANTGELFF
-	TRBV12-3/TRBV12-4	-	TRBJ2-1	TGTGCCGGCAGCCCGCACCGGGGGTCCTACAATGAGCAGTTCTTC	CAGSPHRGSYNEQFF
few	TRBV7-3	-	TRBJ2-2	TGTGCCAGCAGCTTAGGTCCGGGACGGGACACCGGGGAGCTGTTTTTT	CASSLGPGRDTGELFF
-	TRBV11-2	TRBD2	TRBJ2-5	TGTGCCAGCAGCTCCCCCCGACTAGCGGGGACCGAGACCCAGTACTTC	CASSSPRLAGTETQYF
-	TRBV5-6	-	TRBJ1-1	TGTGCCAGCAGCCCGGGGGTGAGGGGTCGGAACACTGAAGCTTTCTTT	CASSPGVRGRNTEAFF
few	TRBV7-8	-	TRBJ1-5	TGTGCCAGCAGTGCGCGACTGGCCGACTGGGGCAATCAGCCCCAGCATTTT	CASSARLADWGNQPQHF
few	TRBV12-3/TRBV12-4	TRBD1	TRBJ1-2	TGTGCCAGCAGTTTCCTGACAGGGGGTCGGTATGGCTACACCTTC	CASSFLTGGRYGYTF
-	TRBV12-3/TRBV12-4	-	TRBJ1-6	TGTGCCAGCAGTTTAGCGGGACCGATTAATTCACCCCTCCACTTT	CASSLAGPINSPLHF
few	TRBV11-2	-	TRBJ1-6	TGTGCCAGCAGCTTTGGTGTCCCAGGGCCACATTCACCCCTCCACTTT	CASSFGVPGPHSPLHF
-	TRBV6-1	-	TRBJ2-3	TGTGCCAGCAGTGAACAGGGTAGGGGAGATACGCAGTATTTT	CASSEQGRGDTQYF
once	TRBV18	-	TRBJ2-2	TGTGCCAGCTCAGCCGGGACTAACACCGGGGAGCTGTTTTTT	CASSAGTNTGELFF
-	TRBV2	-	TRBJ2-5	TGTGCCAGCAGCCCACCAGCGGGAGAGACCCAGTACTTC	CASSPPAGETQYF
-	TRBV6-6	-	TRBJ1-5	TGTGCCAGCAGTTACTGGGGGGTAGGAGGTCAGCCCCAGCATTTT	CASSYWGVGGQPQHF
-	TRBV6-2/TRBV6-3	-	TRBJ1-5	TGTGCCAGCAGTTTTCACCATCAGCCTCAGCATTTT	CASSFHHQPQHF
-	TRBV12-3/TRBV12-4	TRBD2	TRBJ2-1	TGTGCCAGCAGTCTAGGACTAGCGGGAGTAGATGAGCAGTTCTTC	CASSLGLAGVDEQFF
-	TRBV28	-	TRBJ2-3	TGTTCCAGCAGCTTAGCGGAGGTCACAGATACGCAGTATTTT	CSSSLAEVTDTQYF
-	TRBV11-2	TRBD2	TRBJ2-1	TGTGCCAGCAGCTTAGGCGGTAGCGGGGATGAGCAGTTCTTC	CASSLGGSGDEQFF
-	TRBV5-4	-	TRBJ2-7	TGTGCCAGCAGCTGGGGTGGGCAGGGAAGGTCCTACGAGCAGTACTTC	CASSWGGQGRSYEQYF
-	TRBV5-1	-	TRBJ2-5	TGCGCCAGCAGCTCGGACCCGCAAGAGACCCAGTACTTC	CASSSDPQETQYF
-	TRBV7-6	-	TRBJ2-7	TGTGCCAGCAGCTTCCCTCGGGACGAGCAGTACTTC	CASSFPRDEQYF
few	TRBV7-3	TRBD2	TRBJ2-1	TGTGCCAGCAGCTTGATGCGGGGGGGCAACAATGAGCAGTTCTTC	CASSLMRGGNNEQFF
-	TRBV6-1	-	TRBJ2-6	TGTGCCAGCAGTCCCCGGGACAAAGGCTCTGGGGCCAACGTCCTGACTTTC	CASSPRDKGSGANVLTF
-	TRBV7-9	-	TRBJ1-1	TGTGCCAGCAGCGGAGACAGGTACAACACTGAAGCTTTCTTT	CASSGDRYNTEAFF
-	TRBV19	-	TRBJ1-6	TGTGCCAGTAGTATAGCAGACATCGCAGGGAATTCACCCCTCCACTTT	CASSIADIAGNSPLHF
-	TRBV27	-	TRBJ2-7	TGTGCCAGCACCACCGGCGGGCCGGGGTACGAGCAGTACTTC	CASTTGGPGYEQYF
many	TRBV7-6	-	TRBJ2-2	TGTGCCAGCAGCCTTAGTTACGGGGAGCTGTTTTTT	CASSLSYGELFF
-	TRBV14	-	TRBJ2-2	TGTGCCAGCAGCCACGACACTTACACCGGGGAGCTGTTTTTT	CASSHDTYTGELFF
-	TRBV12-3/TRBV12-4	TRBD1	TRBJ1-1	TGTGCCAGCAGTTTGAGCGACAGGGCCCCTTCGGCTTTCTTT	CASSLSDRAPSAFF
-	TRBV28	TRBD1	TRBJ2-7	TGTGCCAGCAGTCCCCGGACAGGCAGATCCTACGTGCAGTACTTC	CASSPRTGRSYVQYF
-	TRBV28	-	TRBJ2-4	TGTGCCACCGGCTATAGGACAAAGAAAAACATTCAGTACTTC	CATGYRTKKNIQYF
many	TRBV7-8	-	TRBJ1-2	TGTGCCAGCAGCTTAGGCCCATGGACAGCTGGGGATGGCTACACCTTC	CASSLGPWTAGDGYTF
-	TRBV7-8	-	TRBJ2-3	TGTGCCAGCAGCTCGATAACCGGGCTGGATACGCAGTATTTT	CASSSITGLDTQYF
-	TRBV7-8	TRBD1	TRBJ2-5	TGTGCCAGCAGCTTAGGGGGGGCAGGGGGCCCAAAAGAGACCCAGTACTTC	CASSLGGAGGPKETQYF
-	TRBV5-1	TRBD1	TRBJ1-1	TGCGCCAGCAGCCCGCTAACAGGGGAGACTGAAGCTTTCTTT	CASSPLTGETEAFF
-	TRBV19	-	TRBJ1-1	TGTGCCAGTAGAGATTCTAGTACTGAAGCTTTCTTT	CASRDSSTEAFF
-	TRBV25-1	TRBD2	TRBJ2-3	TGTGCCAGCAGTGGAGGAAGGACTAGCGGCACAGATACGCAGTATTTT	CASSGGRTSGTDTQYF
many	TRBV7-2	-	TRBJ2-5	TGTGCCAGCAGCTCCAGGGCGGGAGAGACCCAGTACTTC	CASSSRAGETQYF
-	TRBV23-1	TRBD1	TRBJ1-6	TGCGCCAGCAGTCAATCGTGGGGACAGGGAACAGGTTCACCCCTCCACTTT	CASSQSWGQGTGSPLHF
many	TRBV6-1	-	TRBJ2-1	TGTGCCAGCAGTCCCGGAGGGGCCGAGCAGTTCTTC	CASSPGGAEQFF
many	TRBV28	TRBD2	TRBJ2-5	TGTGCCAGCAGGACATCCGGGGGGCAAGAGACCCAGTACTTC	CASRTSGGQETQYF
few	TRBV4-1	-	TRBJ2-1	TGCGCCAGCAGCCAACTGGGACTTACATACAATGAGCAGTTCTTC	CASSQLGLTYNEQFF
-	TRBV10-3	-	TRBJ2-7	TGTGCCATCCGGGATAAAACCGGGACTCAAGACTACGAGCAGTACTTC	CAIRDKTGTQDYEQYF
few	TRBV11-2	-	TRBJ2-1	TGTGCCAGCAATAATCGAGGTCGCAATGAGCAGTTCTTC	CASNNRGRNEQFF
-	TRBV7-2	-	TRBJ2-1	TGTGCCAGCAGCCCCCGGCACCGAAGCCGAAACAATGAGCAGTTCTTC	CASSPRHRSRNNEQFF
few	TRBV25-1	TRBD1	TRBJ1-5	TGTGCCAGCAGTGAAGGGCAGGGGGTGAAGCCCCAGCATTTT	CASSEGQGVKPQHF
-	TRBV2	TRBD2	TRBJ2-1	TGTGCCAGCAGTATCCTAGCGGGAGGGCCTATGTACGATGAGCAGTTCTTC	CASSILAGGPMYDEQFF